Presented here are 5 T cell receptor beta chains from one specimen sequenced in a study of blood T cell repertoires in COVID-19. Produced via immunoSEQ multiplex PCR; TCRdb's table is partial and in-frame only. The sample yields 30,000 to 35,000 clones, roughly four fifths seen once. The specimen was peripheral blood. The receptors were sampled from a man aged 45-65 years with acute or convalescent COVID-19.

The V gene is TRBV28, the J gene TRBJ1-5; TRBD1 is a possible D gene (5 bases). V dropped 4 bases and J dropped 5 bases, with 15 bases sitting between them. Germline CDR1 MDHEN, CDR2 SYDVKM. The CDR3 totals 15 residues. CDR3 region: CASSSITGLDQPQHF. CDR3 coding DNA: TGTGCCAGCAGTTCGATAACAGGCCTTGATCAGCCCCAGCATTTT.

This chain uses TRBV28 with TRBJ2-1, with TRBD2 matching over 10 bases. The CDR3 is 19 residues long. Per the germline V gene, CDR1 is MDHEN and CDR2 is SYDVKM. V gave up 2 bases and J gave up 1 base; unmatched junction bases: 11. The CDR3, as DNA: TGTGCCAGCAGTTTAGGCCTAAGCGGGAGGGCCGGATCCTACAATGAGCAGTTCTTC. Amino acid sequence: CASSLGLSGRAGSYNEQFF. Combining the CDR3 with reference TRBV28 and TRBJ2-1 gives the whole variable domain DVKVTQSSRYLVKRTGEKVFLECVQDMDHENMFWYRQDPGLGLRLIYFSYDVKMKEKGDIPEGYSVSREKKERFSLILESASTNQTSMYLCASSLGLSGRAGSYNEQFFGPGTRLTVL.

V gene TRBV29-1 combines with J gene TRBJ1-4; D gene uncertain. CDR1 and CDR2 (germline): SQVTM, ANQGSEA. This CDR3 spans 12 amino acids. V lost 4 bases, J lost 3 bases, and 6 bases lay in between. The CDR3: CSVAQANEKLFF. The CDR3 DNA reads as TGCAGCGTTGCTCAGGCTAATGAAAAACTGTTTTTT.

The rearrangement joins TRBV7-9 to TRBJ1-4, with unresolved D. Germline loops: CDR1 SEHNR, CDR2 FQNEAQ (reference sequence). V was clipped by 1 base and J by 7 bases, with 7 bases between them. This CDR3 is 13 amino acids long. For the CDR3, the DNA is TGTGCCAGCAGCTTAGGTGTAGTTGAAAAACTGTTTTTT. Encoded protein: CASSLGVVEKLFF.

The chain has TRBV19 and TRBJ2-5; the D gene is possibly TRBD1 (6 bases). In germline, CDR1 is LNHDA, CDR2 SQIVND (reference sequence). The V and J ends lost 4 bases and 2 bases respectively, with 14 bases between them. CDR3 length: 15 amino acids. The CDR3: CASSRMAQGQETQYF. CDR3 in DNA: TGTGCCAGTAGTAGAATGGCCCAGGGGCAAGAGACCCAGTACTTC. Based on the CDR3 plus reference TRBV19 and TRBJ2-5, the full variable domain is DGGITQSPKYLFRKEGQNVTLSCEQNLNHDAMYWYRQDPGQGLRLIYYSQIVNDFQKGDIAEGYSVSREKKESFPLTVTSAQKNPTAFYLCASSRMAQGQETQYFGPGTRLLVL.